This T cell receptor (beta chain) was obtained from a study of blood T cell repertoires in COVID-19. Study background: Italy, Spain and the United States were the sources of the convalescent and acute COVID-19 samples.

Trimming removed 3 bases at V and 2 bases at J, with 7 bases between. This CDR3 contains 13 residues. Germline CDR1 is ENHRY and CDR2 is SYGVKD. Allocation to cohorts depended on clinical history reported by the participants. In the source study's methods: It was from reference gene primer amplification that nucleated cell counts were estimated. Generated by immunoSEQ multiplex PCR, the TCRdb table keeps only in-frame clones and is missing some. V and J calls and clone size come straight from that table; D and trimming were deduced from the DNA. Among over 200,000 clones, 80% to 90% were seen once, and the ten largest hold around 2%.

Sequencing was performed on PBMCs or T cells enriched from blood (not recorded which). The genes are TRBV10-3 and TRBJ1-2; no firm D call. This TCR was recovered from a woman in her forties or fifties who had recovered from COVID-19. The CDR3 nucleotides read TGTGCCATCAGTGAAACACAGAACTATGGCTACACCTTC. It encodes CAISETQNYGYTF.